This TCR beta chain derives from a study of blood T cells in healthy people across ages. Trimming pared 0 bases from V and 8 bases from J, leaving 18 bases between. The length of the CDR3 is 16 residues. Germline CDR1 and CDR2: SGDLS and YYNGEE. This clonotype was counted between two and nine times. The authors ran a second PCR of roughly 6 to 12 cycles using a sample-barcoded 5' primer and a J-beta primer mix. TCRdb redid the calling of the 5' RACE reads with MiXCR, one entry per CDR3 protein. Seen here are around 790,000 distinct CDR3 sequences, approximately 44% observed once, and the top ten hold about 21%.

The receptor was derived from a man aged 60-69 years in good health. The rearrangement joins TRBV9 to TRBJ2-1, with D perhaps matching TRBD2 (6 bases). The sequencing input was blood. The CDR3 coding sequence is TGTGCCAGCAGCGTAGAAATCGGCGGGGCGGCCCATGAGCAGTTCTTC. Protein sequence: CASSVEIGGAAHEQFF.